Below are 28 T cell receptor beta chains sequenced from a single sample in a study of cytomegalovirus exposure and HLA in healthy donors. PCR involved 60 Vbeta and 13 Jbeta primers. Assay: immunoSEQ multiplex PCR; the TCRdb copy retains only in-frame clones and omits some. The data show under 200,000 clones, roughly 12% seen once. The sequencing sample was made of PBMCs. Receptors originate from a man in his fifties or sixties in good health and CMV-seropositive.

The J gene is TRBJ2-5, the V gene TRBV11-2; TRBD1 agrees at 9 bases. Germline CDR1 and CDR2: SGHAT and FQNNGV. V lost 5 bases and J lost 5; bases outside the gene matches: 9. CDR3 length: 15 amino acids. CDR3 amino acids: CASSPVGQGGETQYF. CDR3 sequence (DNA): TGTGCCAGCAGCCCAGTGGGACAGGGAGGCGAGACCCAGTACTTC.

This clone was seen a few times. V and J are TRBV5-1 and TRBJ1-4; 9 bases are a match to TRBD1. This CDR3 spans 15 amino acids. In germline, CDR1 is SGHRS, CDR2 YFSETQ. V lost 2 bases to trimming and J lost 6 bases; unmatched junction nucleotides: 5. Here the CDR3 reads CASSLWTGVDEKLFF. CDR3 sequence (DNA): TGCGCCAGCAGCTTATGGACAGGGGTGGATGAAAAACTGTTTTTT.

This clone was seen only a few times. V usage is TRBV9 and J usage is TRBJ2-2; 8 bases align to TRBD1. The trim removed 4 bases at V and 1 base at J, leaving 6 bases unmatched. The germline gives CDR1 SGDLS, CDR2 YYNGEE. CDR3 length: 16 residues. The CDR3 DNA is TGTGCCAGCAGCCCCAGAGGGACAGGGAACACCGGGGAGCTGTTTTTT. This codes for CASSPRGTGNTGELFF.

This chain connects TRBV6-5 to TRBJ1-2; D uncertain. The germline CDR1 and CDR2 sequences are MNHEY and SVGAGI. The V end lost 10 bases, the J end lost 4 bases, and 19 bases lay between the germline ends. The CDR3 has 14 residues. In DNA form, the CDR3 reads TGTGCCACTCGCCGGGGAGCCCTATCCTATGGCTACACCTTC. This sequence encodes CATRRGALSYGYTF.

CDR3 sequence: CASSLDSGQPRSLAKNIQYF. CDR3 nucleotides: TGTGCCAGCAGCCTGGATTCCGGACAGCCTCGATCCCTAGCCAAAAACATTCAGTACTTC. This chain links TRBV9 with TRBJ2-4, with D perhaps TRBD1 (6 bases). Germline CDR1 reads SGDLS; CDR2 reads YYNGEE. The V and J ends lost 4 bases and 0 bases respectively, with 26 bases between them. The CDR3 consists of 20 residues.

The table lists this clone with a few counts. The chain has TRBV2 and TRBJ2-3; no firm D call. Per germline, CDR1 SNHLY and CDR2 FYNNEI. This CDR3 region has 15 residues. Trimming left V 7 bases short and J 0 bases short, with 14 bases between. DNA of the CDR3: TGTGCCAGCATCCCCAACGCGTCTAGCACAGATACGCAGTATTTT. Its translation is CASIPNASSTDTQYF.

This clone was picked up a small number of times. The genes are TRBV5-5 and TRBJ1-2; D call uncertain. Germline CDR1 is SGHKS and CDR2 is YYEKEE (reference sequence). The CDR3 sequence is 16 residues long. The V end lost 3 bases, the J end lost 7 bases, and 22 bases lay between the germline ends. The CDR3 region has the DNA TGTGCCAGCAGCTACTCGTCCCGCACGGGAGAGTCTGGCTACACCTTC. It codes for CASSYSSRTGESGYTF.

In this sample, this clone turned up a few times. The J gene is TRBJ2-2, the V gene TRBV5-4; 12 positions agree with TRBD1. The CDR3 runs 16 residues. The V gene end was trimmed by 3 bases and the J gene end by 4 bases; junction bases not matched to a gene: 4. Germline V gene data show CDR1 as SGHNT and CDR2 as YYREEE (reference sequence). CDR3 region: CASSSGTGGRTGELFF. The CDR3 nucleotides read TGTGCCAGCAGCTCTGGGACAGGGGGCCGCACCGGGGAGCTGTTTTTT.

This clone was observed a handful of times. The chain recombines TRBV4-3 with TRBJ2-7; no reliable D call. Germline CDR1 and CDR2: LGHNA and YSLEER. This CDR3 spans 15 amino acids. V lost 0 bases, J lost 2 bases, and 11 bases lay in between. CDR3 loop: CASSQDVGQAYEQYF. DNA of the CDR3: TGCGCCAGCAGCCAAGACGTGGGCCAAGCCTACGAGCAGTACTTC.

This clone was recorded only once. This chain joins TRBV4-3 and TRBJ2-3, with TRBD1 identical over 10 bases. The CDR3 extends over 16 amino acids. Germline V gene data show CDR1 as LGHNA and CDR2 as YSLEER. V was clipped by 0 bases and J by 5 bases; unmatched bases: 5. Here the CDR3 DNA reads TGCGCCAGCAGCCAAGACCGACAGGGGGCAGGAGATACGCAGTATTTT. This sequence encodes CASSQDRQGAGDTQYF.

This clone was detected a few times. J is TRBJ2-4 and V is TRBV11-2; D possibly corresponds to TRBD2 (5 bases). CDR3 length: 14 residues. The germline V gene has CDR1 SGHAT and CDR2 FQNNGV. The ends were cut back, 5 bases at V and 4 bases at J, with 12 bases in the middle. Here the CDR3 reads CASSPGLGKNIQYF. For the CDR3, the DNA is TGTGCCAGCAGCCCCGGACTGGGAAAAAACATTCAGTACTTC.

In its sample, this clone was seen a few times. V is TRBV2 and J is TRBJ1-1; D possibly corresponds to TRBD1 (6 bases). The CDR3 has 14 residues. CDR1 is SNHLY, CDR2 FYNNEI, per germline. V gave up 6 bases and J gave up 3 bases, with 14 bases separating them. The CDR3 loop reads CASRIAGDHTEAFF. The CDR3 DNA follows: TGTGCCAGCAGGATAGCAGGGGATCACACTGAAGCTTTCTTT.

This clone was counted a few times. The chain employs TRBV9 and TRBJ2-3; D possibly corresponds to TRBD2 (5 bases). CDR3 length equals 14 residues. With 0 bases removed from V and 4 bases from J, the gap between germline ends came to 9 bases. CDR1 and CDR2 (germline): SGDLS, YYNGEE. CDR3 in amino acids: CASSVARESDTQYF. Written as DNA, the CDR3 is TGTGCCAGCAGCGTAGCTAGGGAGTCAGATACGCAGTATTTT.

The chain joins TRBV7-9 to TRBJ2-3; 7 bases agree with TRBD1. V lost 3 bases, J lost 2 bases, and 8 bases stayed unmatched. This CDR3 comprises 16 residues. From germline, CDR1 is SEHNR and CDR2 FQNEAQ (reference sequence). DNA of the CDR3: TGTGCCAGCAGCTTCGCCCGACAGGGAATCACAGATACGCAGTATTTT. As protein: CASSFARQGITDTQYF.

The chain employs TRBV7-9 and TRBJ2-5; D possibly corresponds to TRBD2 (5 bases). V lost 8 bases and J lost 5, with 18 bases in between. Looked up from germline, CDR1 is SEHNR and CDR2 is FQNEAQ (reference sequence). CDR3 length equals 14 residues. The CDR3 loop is CASGKTEGWETQYF. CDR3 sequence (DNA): TGTGCCAGCGGCAAAACAGAGGGATGGGAGACCCAGTACTTC.

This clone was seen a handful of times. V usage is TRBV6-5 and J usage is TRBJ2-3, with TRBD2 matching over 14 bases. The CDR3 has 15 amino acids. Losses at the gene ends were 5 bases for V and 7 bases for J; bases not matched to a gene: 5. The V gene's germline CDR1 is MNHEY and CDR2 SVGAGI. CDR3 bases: TGTGCCAGCAGTCCCCGACTAGCGGGGGGGAATACGCAGTATTTT. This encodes CASSPRLAGGNTQYF.

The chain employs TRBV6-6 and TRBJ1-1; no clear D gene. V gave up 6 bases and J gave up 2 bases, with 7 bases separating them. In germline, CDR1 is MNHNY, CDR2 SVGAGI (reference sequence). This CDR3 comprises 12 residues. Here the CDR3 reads CASSHTNTEAFF. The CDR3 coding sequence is TGTGCCAGCAGCCATACTAACACTGAAGCTTTCTTT.

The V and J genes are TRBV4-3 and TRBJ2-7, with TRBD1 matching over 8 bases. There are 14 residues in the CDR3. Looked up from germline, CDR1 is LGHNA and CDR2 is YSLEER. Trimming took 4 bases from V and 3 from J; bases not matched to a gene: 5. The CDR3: CASSPGTGHYEQYV. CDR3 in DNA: TGCGCCAGCAGCCCGGGGACAGGTCACTACGAGCAGTACGTC.

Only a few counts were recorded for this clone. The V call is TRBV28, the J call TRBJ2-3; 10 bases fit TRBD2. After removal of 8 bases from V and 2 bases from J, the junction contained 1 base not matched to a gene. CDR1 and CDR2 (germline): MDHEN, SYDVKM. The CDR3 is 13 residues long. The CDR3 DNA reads TGTGCCAGCCTAGCGGGGGACACAGATACGCAGTATTTT. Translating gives CASLAGDTDTQYF.

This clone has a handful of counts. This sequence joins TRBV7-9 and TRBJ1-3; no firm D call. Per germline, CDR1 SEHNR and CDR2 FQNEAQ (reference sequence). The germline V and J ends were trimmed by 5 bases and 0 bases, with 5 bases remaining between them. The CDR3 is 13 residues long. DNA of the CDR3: TGTGCCAGCAGCCCTTTCTCTGGAAACACCATATATTTT. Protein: CASSPFSGNTIYF.

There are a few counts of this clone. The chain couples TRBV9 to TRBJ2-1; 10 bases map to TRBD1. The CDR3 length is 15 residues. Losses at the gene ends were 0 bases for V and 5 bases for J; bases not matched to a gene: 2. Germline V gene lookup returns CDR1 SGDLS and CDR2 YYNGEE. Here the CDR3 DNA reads TGTGCCAGCAGCGTAGATGGACAGGGGGACAATGAGCAGTTCTTC. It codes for CASSVDGQGDNEQFF.

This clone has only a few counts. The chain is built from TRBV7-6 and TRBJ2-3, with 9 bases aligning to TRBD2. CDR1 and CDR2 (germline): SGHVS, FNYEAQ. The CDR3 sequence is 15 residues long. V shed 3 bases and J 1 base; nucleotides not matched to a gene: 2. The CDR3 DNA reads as TGTGCCAGCAGCTTCGCTAGCGGGGGCACAGATACGCAGTATTTT. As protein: CASSFASGGTDTQYF.

CDR3 sequence reads: CASRTPGEDEKLFF. CDR3 nucleotides: TGTGCCAGCAGGACGCCGGGGGAGGATGAAAAACTGTTTTTT. The chain links TRBV6-5 to TRBJ1-4; maybe TRBD1 (5 bases). V was trimmed by 6 bases and J by 6 bases, leaving 14 bases between them. Germline loops: CDR1 MNHEY, CDR2 SVGAGI. CDR3 length equals 14 residues.

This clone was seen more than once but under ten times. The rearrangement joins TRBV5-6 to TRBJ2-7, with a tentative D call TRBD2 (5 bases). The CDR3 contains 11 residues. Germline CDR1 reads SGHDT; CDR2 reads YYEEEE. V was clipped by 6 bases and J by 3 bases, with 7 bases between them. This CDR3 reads CASTGVYEQYF. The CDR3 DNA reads TGTGCCAGCACCGGGGTCTACGAGCAGTACTTC. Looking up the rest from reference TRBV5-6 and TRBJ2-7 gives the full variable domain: DAGVTQSPTHLIKTRGQQVTLRCSPKSGHDTVSWYQQALGQGPQFIFQYYEEEERQRGNFPDRFSGHQFPNYSSELNVNALLLGDSALYLCASTGVYEQYFGPGTRLTVT.

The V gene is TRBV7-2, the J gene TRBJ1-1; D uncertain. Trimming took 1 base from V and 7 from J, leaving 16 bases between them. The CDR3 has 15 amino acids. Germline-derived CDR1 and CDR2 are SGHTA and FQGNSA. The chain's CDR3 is CASSLGPGFSYEAFF. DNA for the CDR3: TGTGCCAGCAGCTTAGGTCCGGGTTTCTCTTATGAAGCTTTCTTT. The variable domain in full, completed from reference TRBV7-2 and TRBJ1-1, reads GAGVSQSPSNKVTEKGKDVELRCDPISGHTALYWYRQSLGQGLEFLIYFQGNSAPDKSGLPSDRFSAERTGGSVSTLTIQRTQQEDSAVYLCASSLGPGFSYEAFFGQGTRLTVV.

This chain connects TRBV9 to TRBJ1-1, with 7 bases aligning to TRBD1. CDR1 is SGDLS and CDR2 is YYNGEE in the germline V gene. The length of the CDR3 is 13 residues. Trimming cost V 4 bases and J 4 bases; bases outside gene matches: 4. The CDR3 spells CASSFAGGTEAFF. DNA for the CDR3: TGTGCCAGCAGCTTCGCAGGGGGCACTGAAGCTTTCTTT.

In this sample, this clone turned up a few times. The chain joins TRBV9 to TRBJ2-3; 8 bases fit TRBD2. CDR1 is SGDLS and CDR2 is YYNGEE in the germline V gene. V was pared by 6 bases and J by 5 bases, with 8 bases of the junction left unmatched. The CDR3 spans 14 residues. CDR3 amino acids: CASTSGGRVDTQYF. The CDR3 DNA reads TGTGCCAGCACTTCGGGGGGGCGGGTAGATACGCAGTATTTT.

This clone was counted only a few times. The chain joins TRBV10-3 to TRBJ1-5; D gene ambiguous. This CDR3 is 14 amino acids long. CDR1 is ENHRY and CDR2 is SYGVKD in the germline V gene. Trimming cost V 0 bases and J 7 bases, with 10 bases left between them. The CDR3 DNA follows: TGTGCCATCAGTGAGTCGATCGGGTTGCAGCCCCAGCATTTT. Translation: CAISESIGLQPQHF.